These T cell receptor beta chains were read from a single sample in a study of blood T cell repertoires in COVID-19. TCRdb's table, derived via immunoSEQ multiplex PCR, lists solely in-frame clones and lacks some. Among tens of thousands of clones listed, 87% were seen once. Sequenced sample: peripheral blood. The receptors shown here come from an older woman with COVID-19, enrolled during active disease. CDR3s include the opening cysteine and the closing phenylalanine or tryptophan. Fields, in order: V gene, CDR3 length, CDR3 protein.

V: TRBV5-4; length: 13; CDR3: CASSLAGNEKLFF
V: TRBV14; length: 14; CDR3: CASSAPGTAYGYTF
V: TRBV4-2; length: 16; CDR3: CASSPGTGGKVGEQFF
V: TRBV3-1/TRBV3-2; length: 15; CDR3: CASSPGLAASYEQYF
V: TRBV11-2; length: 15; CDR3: CASSGTGFSSYEQYF
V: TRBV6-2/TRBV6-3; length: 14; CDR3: CASSLRHSNQPQHF
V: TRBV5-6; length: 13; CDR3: CASSLLGTYEQYF
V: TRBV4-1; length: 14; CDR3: CASSRTGDGNTIYF
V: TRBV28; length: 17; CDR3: CASRPTPGGPQGTEAFF
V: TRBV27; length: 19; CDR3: CASSYRRTGASSGANVLTF
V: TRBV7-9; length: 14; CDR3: CATSAPGSNQPQHF
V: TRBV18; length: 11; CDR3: CASSPGQGLHF
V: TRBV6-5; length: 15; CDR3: CASSTRVRGPAEAFF
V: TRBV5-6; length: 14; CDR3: CASSLAFPNTEAFF
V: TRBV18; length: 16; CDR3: CASSPQGQATYYGYTF
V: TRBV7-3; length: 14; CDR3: CASSLSGSVNEQFF
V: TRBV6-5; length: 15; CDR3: CASKPGAPVRGRAFF
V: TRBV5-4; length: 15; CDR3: CASSLKRDGGETQYF
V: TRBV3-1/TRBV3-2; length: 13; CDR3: CASSQQGGDTQYF
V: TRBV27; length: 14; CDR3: CASRTSGSTNEQFF
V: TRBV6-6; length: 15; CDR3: CASSYSGSYNSPLHF
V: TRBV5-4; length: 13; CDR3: CASSFRQGEGYTF
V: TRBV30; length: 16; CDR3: CAGPRSGTSGTRGLFF
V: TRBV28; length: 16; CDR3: CASSIYSGGTSYEQYF
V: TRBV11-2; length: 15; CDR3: CAGSLVGQGASEAFF
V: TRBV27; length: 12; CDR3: CASKDQGHEQYF
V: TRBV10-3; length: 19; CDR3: CAITPGQGLTRSSYNEQFF
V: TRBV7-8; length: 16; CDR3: CASSLYIRQGADTQYF
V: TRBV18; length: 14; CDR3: CASSPRAAGQPQHF
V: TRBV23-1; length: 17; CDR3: CASSQSVRGHLNTEAFF
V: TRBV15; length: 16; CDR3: CATSRDLPRLNTEAFF
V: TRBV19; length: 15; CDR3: CASSIYLGPGNTIYF
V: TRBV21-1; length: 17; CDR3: CASSTRWVGSSGNTIYF
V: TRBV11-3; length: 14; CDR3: CASRRTAGPNEQFF
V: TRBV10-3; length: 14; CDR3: CANKAGSSGNTIYF
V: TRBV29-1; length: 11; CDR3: CSAVFYTEAFF
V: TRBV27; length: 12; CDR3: CASSTPTDTQYF
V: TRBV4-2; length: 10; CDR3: CASSQPEQYF
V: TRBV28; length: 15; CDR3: CASSHQGQGVGGYTF
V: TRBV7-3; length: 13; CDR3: CASSPTAQDGYTF
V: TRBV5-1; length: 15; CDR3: CASSSGQGGYNEQFF
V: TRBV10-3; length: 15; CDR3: CAISTSGRAGETQYF